This is a list of T cell receptor beta chains from one sample in a study of blood T cells in healthy people across ages. TCRdb processed the 5' RACE reads anew with MiXCR; each CDR3 protein has one entry. The table has around 820,000 distinct CDR3 sequences, roughly 25% seen once. This sample was also put to use in a study of T cells of mothers and their children.

Sample: blood. The origin of the receptors is a boy between 10 and 17 years old in good health. CDR3s include the opening cysteine and the closing phenylalanine or tryptophan. The D gene is left open where the match is weak. Clone size is not always given. Where it is, it says once, few, many or a class for expanded clones.

cdr3_aa	cdr3_nt	clone_size	v_call	cdr3_length	d_call	j_call
CASIKRDQNSYEQYF	TGTGCCAGCATCAAAAGGGATCAGAACTCCTACGAGCAGTACTTC	.	TRBV21-1	15	.	TRBJ2-7
CSARDERTGGMNTEAFF	TGCAGTGCTAGAGACGAGAGGACAGGGGGAATGAACACTGAAGCTTTCTTT	.	TRBV20-1	17	TRBD1	TRBJ1-1
CSVETVYEQYF	TGCAGCGTTGAAACGGTCTACGAGCAGTACTTC	.	TRBV29-1	11	.	TRBJ2-7
CASSEDTGEMETQYF	TGCGCCAGCAGCGAGGATACGGGGGAGATGGAGACCCAGTACTTC	.	TRBV5-1	15	.	TRBJ2-5
CASSSTLDFNEKLFF	TGTGCCAGCAGCTCGACACTGGATTTTAATGAAAAACTGTTTTTT	few	TRBV7-9	15	.	TRBJ1-4
CSATWTGLSVAFF	TGCAGTGCTACTTGGACAGGGTTAAGTGTAGCTTTCTTT	.	TRBV20-1	13	TRBD1	TRBJ1-1
CSAAQTLTHEQYF	TGCAGTGCTGCCCAAACACTTACCCACGAGCAGTACTTC	many	TRBV20-1	13	.	TRBJ2-7
CASRMDPMNTEAFF	TGTGCCAGCAGAATGGACCCAATGAACACTGAAGCTTTCTTT	.	TRBV7-8	14	.	TRBJ1-1
CATSRVSGAGNIQYF	TGTGCCACCAGCAGGGTATCGGGGGCTGGAAACATTCAGTACTTC	few	TRBV15	15	.	TRBJ2-4
CSARVSPIGYEQYF	TGCAGTGCTAGAGTCTCCCCCATTGGATACGAGCAGTACTTC	few	TRBV20-1	14	.	TRBJ2-7
CASSLKQGGLTDTQYF	TGTGCCAGCAGCTTAAAACAGGGGGGACTAACCGATACGCAGTATTTT	few	TRBV5-4	16	.	TRBJ2-3
CASSAGQTQETQYF	TGTGCCAGCAGCGCGGGACAGACTCAAGAGACCCAGTACTTC	few	TRBV7-2	14	.	TRBJ2-5
CASSQQGNWQYF	TGTGCCAGCAGCCAACAGGGTAATTGGCAGTATTTT	few	TRBV7-9	12	.	TRBJ2-3
CASSPGTGEHEQYF	TGTGCCAGCAGTCCCGGGACAGGGGAACACGAGCAGTACTTC	.	TRBV12-3/TRBV12-4	14	TRBD1	TRBJ2-7
CASSQERGTGFYGYTF	TGCGCCAGCAGCCAAGAAAGGGGGACAGGGTTCTATGGCTACACCTTC	.	TRBV4-3	16	TRBD1	TRBJ1-2
CASSTNQINEKLFF	TGTGCCAGTAGTACCAACCAGATTAATGAAAAACTGTTTTTT	.	TRBV19	14	.	TRBJ1-4
CASTIRPAGNYGYTF	TGTGCCAGTACTATACGCCCCGCAGGTAACTATGGCTACACCTTC	.	TRBV19	15	.	TRBJ1-2
CASSQDQGEPQHF	TGCGCCAGCAGCCAAGATCAGGGCGAGCCCCAGCATTTT	.	TRBV4-3	13	.	TRBJ1-5
CSVEPGTGEEKLFF	TGCAGCGTTGAACCCGGGACAGGGGAAGAAAAACTGTTTTTT	.	TRBV29-1	14	TRBD1	TRBJ1-4
CASSNLVEQYF	TGTGCCAGCAGCAATCTGGTCGAGCAGTACTTC	few	TRBV21-1	11	.	TRBJ2-7
CSARGRLGETQYF	TGCAGTGCTAGAGGACGCCTCGGAGAGACCCAGTACTTC	.	TRBV20-1	13	.	TRBJ2-5
CSANIPGETQYF	TGCAGTGCTAACATCCCAGGGGAGACCCAGTACTTC	.	TRBV20-1	12	.	TRBJ2-5
CASKRGGGETQRF	TGTGCCAGCAAACGAGGGGGCGGGGAGACCCAGCGCTTC	few	TRBV7-9	13	.	TRBJ2-5
CSVSTGGNTEAFF	TGCAGCGTATCGACAGGGGGAAACACTGAAGCTTTCTTT	.	TRBV29-1	13	TRBD1	TRBJ1-1
CASSSVRQGRDGYTF	TGTGCCAGCAGCTCCGTCAGACAGGGCCGGGATGGCTACACCTTC	.	TRBV7-2	15	TRBD1	TRBJ1-2
CASGSDLNTEAFF	TGTGCCAGTGGATCAGACCTCAACACTGAAGCTTTCTTT	.	TRBV27	13	.	TRBJ1-1
CATSATGRNEQFF	TGTGCCACCAGTGCAACAGGACGCAATGAGCAGTTCTTC	few	TRBV24-1	13	.	TRBJ2-1
CASSQDRGGMSEKLFF	TGCGCCAGCAGCCAAGATCGGGGGGGTATGAGTGAAAAACTGTTTTTT	few	TRBV4-3	16	.	TRBJ1-4
CASSPLDSTGETQYF	TGTGCCAGCTCACCGCTGGACTCCACGGGAGAGACCCAGTACTTC	few	TRBV18	15	.	TRBJ2-5
CASSFGGTYNEQFF	TGTGCCAGCAGCTTCGGCGGGACCTACAATGAGCAGTTCTTC	many	TRBV28	14	.	TRBJ2-1